The clone carrying this TCR beta chain appeared a few times. The junction does not match germline at one end; this may be a read error. Germline loops: CDR1 MGHRA, CDR2 YSYEKL. The CDR3 totals 17 residues. This sample is part of a study of blood T cell repertoires in COVID-19. In the study overall: Sites across the United States, Italy and Spain contributed samples from acute and convalescent COVID-19. In each case, the material was cDNA or gDNA derived from T cells, B-cell-depleted T cells, or PBMCs.

Per the authors' pipeline: How many nucleated cells were present was estimated from reference gene primer amplification. Some clones are missing from TCRdb's copy, which holds only in-frame ones; the method was immunoSEQ multiplex PCR. V and J calls and clone size are as listed in that table; D and trimming were resolved from the DNA. The table includes 300,000 to 350,000 clones, more than 70% detected once. Followed over time, Seattle patients had been enrolled while infection was active. Sample: peripheral blood. The chain combines TRBV4-1 with TRBJ1-3; D may be TRBD1 (6 bases). This clonotype originated in a woman in her seventies with COVID-19, enrolled during active disease. Written as DNA, the CDR3 is TGCGCCAGCAACCAAGAATTTGGACAGTACTCTGGAAACACCATATATTTT. Encoded protein: CASNQEFGQYSGNTIYF.